This TCR beta chain was identified during a study of preoperative IRX-2 immunotherapy in early breast cancer. Per the germline V gene, CDR1 is MNHGY and CDR2 is SAAAGT. The CDR3 runs 18 residues. After removal of 6 bases from V and 2 bases from J, the junction contained 13 bases not matched to a gene. The treatment was: preoperative locoregional IRX-2 cytokine immunotherapy. Preoperative locoregional IRX-2 cytokine immunotherapy was tested in the phase Ib source study. Assay: immunoSEQ multiplex PCR; the TCRdb copy retains only in-frame clones and omits some. This table has about 11,000 clones, roughly 76% appearing once.

This material consisted of lymph node tissue, taken before IRX-2 immunotherapy. This clonotype originated in a human donor with breast cancer. The V gene is TRBV6-8, the J gene TRBJ2-2; 9 bases agree with TRBD2. CDR3 region: CASRQPNWREGNTGELFF. Written as DNA, the CDR3 is TGTGCCAGCAGACAACCCAATTGGCGGGAGGGAAACACCGGGGAGCTGTTTTTT.